This T cell receptor beta chain was profiled in a study of T cells after yellow fever vaccination. The table lists this clonotype with a few counts. The germline V gene has CDR1 SEHNR and CDR2 FQNEAQ (reference sequence). Trimming stripped 0 bases from V and 5 bases from J, with 14 bases between. The CDR3 runs 16 residues. One entry per CDR3 protein, called by TCRdb with MiXCR from the 5' RACE reads. The table includes 170,000 or so distinct CDR3 sequences, 6.2% detected once. Here the sequenced sample was CD4+ T cells sorted from PBMCs, taken on the day of the first yellow fever vaccination. This clonotype was obtained from a man aged 18 to 35 who received the YFV17D yellow fever vaccine. This chain links TRBV7-9 with TRBJ1-5; D is undetermined. In nucleotides, the CDR3 is TGTGCCAGCAGCTTAGCGGGAACGGGTGACCATCAGCCCCAGCATTTT. Protein product: CASSLAGTGDHQPQHF.